This is a list of T cell receptor beta chains from one sample in a study of shared clonotypes between healthy human individuals. Assay: immunoSEQ multiplex PCR; the TCRdb copy retains only in-frame clones and omits some. Of 2 million to 2.5 million clones detected, about 90% appear once; the ten largest clones hold more than 0.35%. The sample taken for sequencing was naive CD4+ T cells from PBMCs. These receptors were taken from a young man in good health. Some clones in this sample may be carry-over from other donors' samples. Both conserved end residues are part of each CDR3. D genes are given only for firm matches. The size field is filled for only some rows; it gives once, few, many or a size class.

TGTGCCAGCAGCCCATGGGGCAAGGAATCACCCCTCCACTTT CASSPWGKESPLHF TRBJ1-6 TRBV7-9 - -
TGCGCCAGCAGCCCGTCGGACGGGGGAGAGCAGTACTTC CASSPSDGGEQYF TRBJ2-7 TRBV5-1 - -
TGCGCCAGCAGCCGACAAGGGACAGGCGGGAATTCACCCCTCCACTTT CASSRQGTGGNSPLHF TRBJ1-6 TRBV4-3 once TRBD1
TGTGCCAGCAGCTTCAAAGCGGGTAGCTCCTACAATGAGCAGTTCTTC CASSFKAGSSYNEQFF TRBJ2-1 TRBV7-2 - -
TGTGCCAGCAGCCCAGGGACAGCGAACACCGGGGAGCTGTTTTTT CASSPGTANTGELFF TRBJ2-2 TRBV7-3 - TRBD1
TGTGCCAGCAGCCAACAACCGAACGAGGCGAAGCCCCAGTACTTC CASSQQPNEAKPQYF TRBJ2-5 TRBV7-9 - -
TGCGCCAGCAGCCCTGGCGGCGGGGGAGCACTTAGCGTCCATTATGGCTACACCTTC CASSPGGGGALSVHYGYTF TRBJ1-2 TRBV4-1 - -
TGTGCCAGCAGCTTAAGTGCCCGGAGCACAGATACGCAGTATTTT CASSLSARSTDTQYF TRBJ2-3 TRBV7-9 - -
TGTGCCAGCAGCTTAGTAGCCCGGACAGGGAACTATGGCTACACCTTC CASSLVARTGNYGYTF TRBJ1-2 TRBV7-9 - TRBD1
TGTGCCAGCAGTGTCGGCAGGGGGCTTTATCAGCCCCAGCATTTT CASSVGRGLYQPQHF TRBJ1-5 TRBV6-1 - TRBD1
TGCGCCAGCAGCTTGGCCAACAGTGGAAACACCATATATTTT CASSLANSGNTIYF TRBJ1-3 TRBV5-1 - -
TGTGCCAGCAGCTTATCAGTAAACACCGGGGAGCTGTTTTTT CASSLSVNTGELFF TRBJ2-2 TRBV7-2 - -
TGTGCCAGCAGCGTAGAGGGACTAGCGGGTTATAGCACAGATACGCAGTATTTT CASSVEGLAGYSTDTQYF TRBJ2-3 TRBV9 - TRBD2
TGTGCCAGCACGGCGGGGGAGAACACTGAAGCTTTCTTT CASTAGENTEAFF TRBJ1-1 TRBV2 - -
TGTGCCAGCAGTGGAACCCAGGGGGCGCGGAACGAGCAGTACTTC CASSGTQGARNEQYF TRBJ2-7 TRBV6-5 - TRBD1
TGTGCCAGTAGTATCTCCCACTATGGCTACACCTTC CASSISHYGYTF TRBJ1-2 TRBV19 - -
TGTGCCAGCTCATCCTTAGACAGTATGAACACTGAAGCTTTCTTT CASSSLDSMNTEAFF TRBJ1-1 TRBV18 few -